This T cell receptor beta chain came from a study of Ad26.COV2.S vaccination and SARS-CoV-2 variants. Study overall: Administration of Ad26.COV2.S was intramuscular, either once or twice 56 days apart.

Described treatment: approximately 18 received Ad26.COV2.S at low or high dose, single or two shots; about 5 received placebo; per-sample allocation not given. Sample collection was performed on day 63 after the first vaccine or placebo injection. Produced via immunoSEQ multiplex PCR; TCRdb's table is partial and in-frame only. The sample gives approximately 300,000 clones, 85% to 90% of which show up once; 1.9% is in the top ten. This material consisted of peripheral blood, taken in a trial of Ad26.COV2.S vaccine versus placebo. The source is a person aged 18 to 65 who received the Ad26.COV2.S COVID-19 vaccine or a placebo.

CDR3 sequence reads: CASGRGQRQIDTQYF. In DNA, the CDR3 is TGTGCTAGTGGACGCGGACAGCGGCAAATAGATACGCAGTATTTT. This chain uses TRBV12-5 with TRBJ2-3; TRBD1 might be the D (6 bases). V lost 6 bases and J lost 5, with 18 bases in between. Germline CDR1 and CDR2: LGHNT and FRNRAP. The CDR3 has 15 amino acids. Combining the CDR3 with reference TRBV12-5 and TRBJ2-3 gives the whole variable domain DARVTQTPRHKVTEMGQEVTMRCQPILGHNTVFWYRQTMMQGLELLAYFRNRAPLDDSGMPKDRFSAEMPDATLATLKIQPSEPRDSAVYFCASGRGQRQIDTQYFGPGTRLTVL.